A selection of T cell receptor beta chains follows, all from one sample in a study of T cells in Graves' hyperthyroidism and ophthalmopathy. A single record per CDR3 protein comes from TCRdb applying MiXCR to the multiplex PCR reads. The sample lists some 320,000 distinct CDR3 sequences, approximately 13% occurring once. The material sequenced was blood. The receptors here all came from a woman between 40 and 55 years old with Graves' ophthalmopathy. Each CDR3 is given with its conserved first and last residue. The order of the fields is clone size, V gene, J gene, D gene, CDR3 protein, CDR3 DNA. D genes are given only for firm matches. Rows may omit the clone size; those that give it use once, few, many or a size class.

>NA|TRBV18|TRBJ1-3|NA
CASSSGQHSGNTIYF
TGTGCCAGCTCCTCTGGACAGCACTCTGGAAACACCATATATTTT
>many|TRBV20-1|TRBJ2-5|NA
CSAASEETQYF
TGCAGTGCTGCCAGCGAAGAGACCCAGTACTTC
>NA|TRBV2|TRBJ2-1|NA
CASRFRVGGIGEQFF
TGTGCCAGCAGATTCAGGGTAGGAGGGATTGGTGAGCAGTTCTTC
>few|TRBV9|TRBJ1-2|NA
CASSEQGDGYTF
TGTGCCAGCAGCGAACAGGGAGATGGCTACACCTTC
>NA|TRBV5-1|TRBJ2-2|NA
CASKGRGSVNTGELFF
TGCGCCAGCAAAGGCAGGGGTTCGGTAAACACCGGGGAGCTGTTTTTT
>many|TRBV2|TRBJ1-1|NA
CASNLGGAEAFF
TGTGCCAGTAACCTGGGAGGGGCTGAAGCTTTCTTT
>few|TRBV7-2|TRBJ1-3|NA
CASSTQTGHSGNTIYF
TGTGCCAGCAGCACACAGACAGGCCACTCTGGAAACACCATATATTTT
>NA|TRBV7-9|TRBJ1-4|NA
CASSPVGNEKLFF
TGTGCCAGCAGCCCCGTAGGGAATGAAAAACTGTTTTTT
>many|TRBV7-8|TRBJ2-2|NA
CASSLGRGARFDGELFF
TGTGCCAGCAGCTTAGGGAGAGGGGCGAGATTTGACGGGGAGCTGTTTTTT
>many|TRBV20-1|TRBJ1-1|NA
CSASFQANTEAFF
TGCAGTGCTAGTTTCCAGGCTAACACTGAAGCTTTCTTT
>many|TRBV6-1|TRBJ2-7|TRBD2
CASSKTGTSGYEQYF
TGTGCCAGCAGTAAAACCGGGACTAGCGGTTACGAGCAGTACTTC
>few|TRBV2|TRBJ2-1|TRBD1
CVSSGRDRGNNEQFF
TGTGTCAGCAGTGGCCGGGACAGGGGTAACAATGAGCAGTTCTTC
>many|TRBV28|TRBJ2-7|TRBD2
CASSLAGGLYEQYF
TGTGCCAGCAGTTTAGCGGGAGGACTTTACGAGCAGTACTTC
>NA|TRBV20-1|TRBJ2-7|TRBD2
CSAGGLAGGYEQYF
TGCAGTGCTGGGGGACTAGCGGGAGGATACGAGCAGTACTTC
>few|TRBV10-3|TRBJ2-1|TRBD2
CAVPSGLNNEQFF
TGTGCCGTCCCTAGCGGGTTAAACAATGAGCAGTTCTTC
>NA|TRBV7-9|TRBJ2-1|TRBD2
CASSERATNAGEFF
TGTGCCAGCAGCGAGAGGGCAACAAATGCGGGGGAGTTCTTC
>few|TRBV7-9|TRBJ2-1|TRBD2
CASRGGLAGGSFSYNEQFF
TGTGCCAGCAGGGGAGGGCTAGCGGGGGGCTCTTTCTCCTACAATGAGCAGTTCTTC
>many|TRBV2|TRBJ2-2|TRBD2
CASSATKGLAGSNTGELFF
TGTGCCAGCAGTGCAACTAAAGGACTAGCGGGATCGAACACCGGGGAGCTGTTTTTT
>many|TRBV27|TRBJ2-1|NA
CASTRASSYNEQFF
TGTGCCAGCACGAGAGCCTCCTCCTACAATGAGCAGTTCTTC
>NA|TRBV4-1|TRBJ1-2|TRBD1
CASSQGPTGGAYGYTF
TGCGCCAGCAGCCAAGGACCCACAGGGGGCGCTTATGGCTACACCTTC
>few|TRBV5-4|TRBJ2-1|TRBD2
CASSFDIAGGYEQFF
TGTGCCAGCAGTTTTGATATAGCGGGAGGGTATGAGCAGTTCTTC
>many|TRBV24-1|TRBJ2-3|NA
CATSDTGFRGADTQYF
TGTGCCACCAGTGATACAGGGTTTCGCGGTGCAGATACGCAGTATTTT
>NA|TRBV5-4|TRBJ2-1|TRBD1
CASSLALGTGDNEQFF
TGTGCCAGCAGCTTGGCCCTGGGGACAGGAGACAATGAGCAGTTCTTC
>many|TRBV19|TRBJ1-2|NA
CASRAPGRRNYGYTF
TGTGCCAGTAGGGCACCGGGACGTAGAAACTATGGCTACACCTTC
>NA|TRBV3-1|TRBJ1-2|NA
CASSQDQGGGYTF
TGTGCCAGCAGCCAAGATCAAGGGGGTGGCTACACCTTC
>many|TRBV7-9|TRBJ1-5|NA
CASSSQGDGINQPQHF
TGTGCCAGCAGCTCACAGGGTGACGGGATCAATCAGCCCCAGCATTTT
>NA|TRBV30|TRBJ2-1|TRBD2
CAWRGLAGSTYNEQFF
TGTGCCTGGAGGGGACTAGCGGGGTCGACCTACAATGAGCAGTTCTTC
>NA|TRBV7-2|TRBJ1-3|NA
CASSPHRVSSGNTIYF
TGTGCCAGCAGCCCCCACAGAGTCAGCTCTGGAAACACCATATATTTT
>NA|TRBV30|TRBJ2-7|NA
CAWSVLGWEQYF
TGTGCCTGGAGTGTGCTCGGTTGGGAGCAGTACTTC
>many|TRBV6-2/TRBV6-3|TRBJ2-6|TRBD1
CASRGGHSGANVLTF
TGTGCCAGCAGAGGGGGCCACTCTGGGGCCAACGTCCTGACTTTC
>few|TRBV13|TRBJ1-2|TRBD1
CASSPTGDLGYTF
TGTGCCAGCAGCCCGACAGGGGATTTGGGCTACACCTTC
>many|TRBV20-1|TRBJ2-3|TRBD2
CSARSLTETSVPDTQYF
TGCAGTGCCCGAAGTTTGACCGAGACTAGCGTCCCAGATACGCAGTATTTT
>many|TRBV6-1|TRBJ2-7|TRBD1
CASSMGAGQGIHEQYF
TGTGCCAGCAGTATGGGGGCCGGACAGGGGATCCACGAGCAGTACTTC
>many|TRBV28|TRBJ1-4|NA
CASSSLGEGLGEKLFF
TGTGCCAGCAGTTCCCTTGGGGAGGGCTTGGGTGAAAAACTGTTTTTT
>many|TRBV7-9|TRBJ2-7|TRBD1
CASSWTGVGEQYF
TGTGCCAGCAGCTGGACAGGGGTTGGCGAGCAGTACTTC
>few|TRBV7-8|TRBJ2-4|TRBD1
CASSLIPGQGRIQYF
TGTGCCAGCAGCTTGATCCCGGGACAGGGGCGTATTCAGTACTTC
>NA|TRBV6-1|TRBJ1-3|NA
CASSPGTLGNTTYF
TGTGCCAGCAGTCCAGGGACACTTGGAAACACCACATATTTT
>NA|TRBV7-9|TRBJ2-7|TRBD2
CASSLGSLAGGSYEQYF
TGTGCCAGCAGCTTAGGATCCCTAGCGGGAGGTTCCTACGAGCAGTACTTC
>many|TRBV27|TRBJ2-1|NA
CASRGQFNEQFF
TGTGCCAGCAGGGGACAATTCAATGAGCAGTTCTTC
>many|TRBV10-3|TRBJ1-1|NA
CAISSAWQNTEAFF
TGTGCCATCAGCTCTGCGTGGCAGAACACTGAAGCTTTCTTT
>many|TRBV2|TRBJ2-7|NA
CAGGQSYEQYF
TGTGCCGGGGGACAATCCTACGAGCAGTACTTC
>many|TRBV12-3/TRBV12-4|TRBJ2-7|TRBD1
CASTLGQGAYEQYF
TGTGCCAGCACCCTGGGACAGGGCGCCTACGAGCAGTACTTC
>many|TRBV12-3/TRBV12-4|TRBJ1-2|NA
CASSSRAWYGYTF
TGTGCCAGCAGTTCAAGGGCGTGGTATGGCTACACCTTC
>NA|TRBV10-2|TRBJ1-5|NA
CASSESGGEVQPQHF
TGCGCCAGCAGTGAGTCAGGGGGTGAAGTTCAGCCCCAGCATTTT